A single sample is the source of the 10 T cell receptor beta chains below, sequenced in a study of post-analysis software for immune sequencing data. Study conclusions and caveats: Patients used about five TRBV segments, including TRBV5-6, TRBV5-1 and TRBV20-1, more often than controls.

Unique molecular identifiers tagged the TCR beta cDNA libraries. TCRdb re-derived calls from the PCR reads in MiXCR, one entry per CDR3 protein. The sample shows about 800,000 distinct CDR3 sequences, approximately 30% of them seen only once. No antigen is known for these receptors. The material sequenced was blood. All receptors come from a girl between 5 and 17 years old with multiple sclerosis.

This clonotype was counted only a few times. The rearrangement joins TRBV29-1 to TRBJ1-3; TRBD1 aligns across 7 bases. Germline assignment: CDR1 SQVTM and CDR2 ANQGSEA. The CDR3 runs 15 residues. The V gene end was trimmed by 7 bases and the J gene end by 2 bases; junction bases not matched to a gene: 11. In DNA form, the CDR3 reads TGCAGCGGGGCGGCACGACAGGGTACTGGAAACACCATATATTTT. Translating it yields CSGAARQGTGNTIYF.

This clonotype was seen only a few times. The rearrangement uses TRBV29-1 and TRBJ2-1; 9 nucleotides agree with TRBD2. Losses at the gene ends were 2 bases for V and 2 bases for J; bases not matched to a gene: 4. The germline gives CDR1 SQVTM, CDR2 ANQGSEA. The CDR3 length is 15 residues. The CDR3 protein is CSVELAGWAYNEQFF. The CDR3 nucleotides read TGCAGCGTTGAACTAGCGGGATGGGCCTACAATGAGCAGTTCTTC.

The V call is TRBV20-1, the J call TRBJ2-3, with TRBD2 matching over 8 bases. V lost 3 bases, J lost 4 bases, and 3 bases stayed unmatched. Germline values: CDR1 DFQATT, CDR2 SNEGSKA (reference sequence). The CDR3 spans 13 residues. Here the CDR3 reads CSASTGGADTQYF. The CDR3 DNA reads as TGCAGTGCTAGTACGGGGGGGGCAGATACGCAGTATTTT.

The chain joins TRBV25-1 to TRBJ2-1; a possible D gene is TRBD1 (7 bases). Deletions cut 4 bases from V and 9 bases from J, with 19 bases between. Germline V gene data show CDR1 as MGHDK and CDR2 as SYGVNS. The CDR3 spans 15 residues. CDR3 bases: TGTGCCAGCAGTGGGGGGCGGAGGGGGCGTATTGAGCAGTTCTTC. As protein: CASSGGRRGRIEQFF.

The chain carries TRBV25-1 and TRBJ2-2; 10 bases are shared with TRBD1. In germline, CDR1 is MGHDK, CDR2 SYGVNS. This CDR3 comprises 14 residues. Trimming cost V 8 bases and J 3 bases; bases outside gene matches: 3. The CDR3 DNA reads TGTGCCAGCCGGACAGGGGGTTACACCGGGGAGCTGTTTTTT. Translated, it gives CASRTGGYTGELFF.

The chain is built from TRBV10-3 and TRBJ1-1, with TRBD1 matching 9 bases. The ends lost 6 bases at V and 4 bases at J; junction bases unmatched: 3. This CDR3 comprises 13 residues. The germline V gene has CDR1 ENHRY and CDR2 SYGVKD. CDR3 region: CAIRRDRVTEAFF. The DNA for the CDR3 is TGTGCCATCAGACGGGACAGGGTCACTGAAGCTTTCTTT.

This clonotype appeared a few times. The CDR3 coding sequence is TGTGCCAGCAGCCGAACCGGTAGAAGCAATCAGCCCCAGCATTTT. Its translation: CASSRTGRSNQPQHF. The rearrangement uses TRBV12-3 or TRBV12-4 and TRBJ1-5; D unresolved. V was shortened by 6 bases and J by 1 base, with 13 bases between the two germline ends. This CDR3 is 15 amino acids long.

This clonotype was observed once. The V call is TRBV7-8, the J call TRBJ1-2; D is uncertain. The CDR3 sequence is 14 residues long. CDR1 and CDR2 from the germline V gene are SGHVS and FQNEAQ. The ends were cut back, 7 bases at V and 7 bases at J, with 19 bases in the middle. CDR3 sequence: CASTEPVEGGGYTF. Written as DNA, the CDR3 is TGTGCCAGCACTGAACCCGTGGAGGGAGGTGGCTACACCTTC. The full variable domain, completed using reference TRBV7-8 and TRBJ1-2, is GAGVSQSPRYKVAKRGQDVALRCDPISGHVSLFWYQQALGQGPEFLTYFQNEAQLDKSGLPSDRFFAERPEGSVSTLKIQRTQQEDSAVYLCASTEPVEGGGYTFGSGTRLTVV.

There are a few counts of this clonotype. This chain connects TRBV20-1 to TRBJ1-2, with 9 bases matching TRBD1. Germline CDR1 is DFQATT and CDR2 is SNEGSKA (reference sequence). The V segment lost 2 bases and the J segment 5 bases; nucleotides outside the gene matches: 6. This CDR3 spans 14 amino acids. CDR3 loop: CSARRDRAFYGYTF. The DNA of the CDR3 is TGCAGTGCTAGAAGGGACAGGGCCTTTTATGGCTACACCTTC.

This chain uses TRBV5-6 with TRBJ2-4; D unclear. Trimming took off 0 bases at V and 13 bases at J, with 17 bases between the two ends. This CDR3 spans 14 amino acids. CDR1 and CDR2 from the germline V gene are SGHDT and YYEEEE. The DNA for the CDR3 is TGTGCCAGCAGCTTGGTTCCGGCGTGGAGTGAGCAGTACTTC. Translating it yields CASSLVPAWSEQYF.